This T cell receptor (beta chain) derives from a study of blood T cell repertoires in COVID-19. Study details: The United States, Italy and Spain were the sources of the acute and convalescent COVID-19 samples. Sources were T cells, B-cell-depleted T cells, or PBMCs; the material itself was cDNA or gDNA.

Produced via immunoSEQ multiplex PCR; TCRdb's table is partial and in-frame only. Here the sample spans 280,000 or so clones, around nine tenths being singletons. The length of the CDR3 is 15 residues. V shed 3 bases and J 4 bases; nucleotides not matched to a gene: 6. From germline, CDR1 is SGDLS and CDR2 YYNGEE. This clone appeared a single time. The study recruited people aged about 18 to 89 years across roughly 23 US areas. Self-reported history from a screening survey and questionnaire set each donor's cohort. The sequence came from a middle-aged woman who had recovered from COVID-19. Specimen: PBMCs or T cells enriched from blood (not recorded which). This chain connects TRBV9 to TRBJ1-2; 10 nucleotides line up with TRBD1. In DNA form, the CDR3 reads TGTGCCAGCAGCGACCATCGGACAGGGGGCTATGGCTACACCTTC. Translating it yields CASSDHRTGGYGYTF. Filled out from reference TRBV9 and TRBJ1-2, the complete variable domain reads DSGVTQTPKHLITATGQRVTLRCSPRSGDLSVYWYQQSLDQGLQFLIQYYNGEERAKGNILERFSAQQFPDLHSELNLSSLELGDSALYFCASSDHRTGGYGYTFGSGTRLTVV.